This T cell receptor beta chain stems from a study of T cell responses to AZD1222 COVID-19 vaccine. Study-wide context: Both about-4-week and about-12-week second-dose recipients were combined.

Study-wide results and caveats: The sample set comprised mostly white British donors with more females, and clonal diversity was possibly underestimated. The breadth and depth of Spike-specific TCRs increased once two AZD1222 doses had been given. The reported proportion of spike-specific TCRs targeting unmutated variant regions was nearly half.

Concerning this clone: Antigen: not known.

The table came from immunoSEQ multiplex PCR; TCRdb's copy has only in-frame clones and leaves some out. There are some 150,000 clones in the sample; about 93% occur only once, and 5% lies in the top ten. This CDR3 contains 13 residues. CDR1 and CDR2 (germline): SGHAT, FQNNGV. After removal of 5 bases from V and 7 bases from J, the junction contained 6 bases not matched to a gene. The origin of this receptor is an adult in good health. The rearrangement uses TRBV11-2 and TRBJ2-7; 9 positions match TRBD1. The sequenced sample was peripheral blood, obtained on day 0 of AZD1222 vaccination. This chain's CDR3 is CASSPDRGREQYF. The CDR3 DNA is TGTGCCAGCAGCCCGGACAGGGGACGAGAGCAGTACTTC.